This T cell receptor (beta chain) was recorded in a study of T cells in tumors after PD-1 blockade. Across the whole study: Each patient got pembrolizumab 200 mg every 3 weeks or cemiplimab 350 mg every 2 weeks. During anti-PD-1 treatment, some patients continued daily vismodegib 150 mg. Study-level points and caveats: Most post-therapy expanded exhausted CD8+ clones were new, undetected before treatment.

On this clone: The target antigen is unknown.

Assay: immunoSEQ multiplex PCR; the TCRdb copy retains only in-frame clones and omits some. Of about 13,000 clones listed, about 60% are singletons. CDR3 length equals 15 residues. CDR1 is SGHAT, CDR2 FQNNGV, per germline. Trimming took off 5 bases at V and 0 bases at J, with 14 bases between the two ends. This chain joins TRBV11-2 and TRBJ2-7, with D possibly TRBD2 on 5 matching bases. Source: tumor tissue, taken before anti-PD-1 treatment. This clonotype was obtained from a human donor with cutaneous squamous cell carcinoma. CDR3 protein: CASSLASGSSYEQYF. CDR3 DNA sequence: TGTGCCAGCAGCCTAGCTAGTGGGAGCTCCTACGAGCAGTACTTC.